The TCR beta chain under discussion was sequenced for a study of shared clonotypes between healthy human individuals. In the original workflow: Owing to the provision of junction-only sequences devoid of quality scores by immunoSEQ, filtering differed. Clones were sequenced by immunoSEQ multiplex PCR, and TCRdb holds only the in-frame ones, with some missing. V and J calls and clone size are copied from that table; D and trimming were computed from the DNA. The sample consists of more than 2,000,000 clones, approximately 94% of them appearing once. Study-wide results and limits: Depth of sequencing was expected to influence donor clonotype sharing. Only blood was sampled, and tissue TCR repertoires likely differ from blood ones.

About this clone itself: What it recognizes is unknown.

The CDR3 contains 15 residues. Trimming took 1 base from V and 6 from J, leaving 13 bases between them. Germline V CDR1 and CDR2: SGHTA, FQGNSA. This TCR was sampled from a young man in good health. The specimen sequenced was naive CD4+ T cells sorted from blood. Subset described: CD45RA+ positively selected. This chain joins TRBV7-2 and TRBJ2-1; D gene ambiguous. The CDR3 protein is CASSLVGRLANEQFF. DNA of the CDR3: TGTGCCAGCAGCTTAGTTGGCCGCCTCGCCAATGAGCAGTTCTTC.